This T cell receptor beta chain emerged from a study of cytomegalovirus exposure and HLA in healthy donors. Study context: Assignment to the Caucasian-associated ancestry cluster applied to approximately 79% of the roughly 410 genotyped donors. Regarding the study as a whole: Being indistinguishable, some V segments were excluded, TRBV6-2 and TRBV6-3 among them.

60 Vbeta and 13 Jbeta primers were used in PCR. Profiling relied on immunoSEQ multiplex PCR, and the TCRdb table lists in-frame clones only, not all of them. The table lists around 150,000 clones. CDR1 and CDR2 (germline): MDHEN, SYDVKM. This CDR3 has 17 residues. V was clipped by 5 bases and J by 2 bases; unmatched bases: 7. A word on this clone: The target antigen is unknown.

Sequenced sample: PBMCs. The TCR comes from a man aged 40-50 years in good health and CMV-seronegative. This rearrangement joins TRBV28 to TRBJ1-6, with 9 bases fitting TRBD1. CDR3 sequence reads: CASSGTGGLAYNSPLHF. The CDR3 region has the DNA TGTGCCAGCAGTGGTACAGGGGGCTTGGCCTATAATTCACCCCTCCACTTT.